This T cell receptor beta chain is drawn from a study of vaccination and CD4 T cells after COVID-19. Overall study context: The convalescent population consisted of six males and four females, two of whom were of Hispanic ethnicity. Overlapping peptides covering the spike proteins of SARS-CoV-2, HCoV-NL63, HCoV-OC43 and HCoV-229E were added to stimulate cells.

Indicated time point: late sampling 161 to 241 days after vaccination in a few convalescent patients. Treatment here: approximately 9-day PBMC culture with coronavirus spike peptide pools or control peptides (ViraFEST assay). With 8.5 to 10 ug/ml peptide pools and roughly 9.8 IU/ml IL-2, PBMCs were cultured at some 2 million per well. Oncomine TCR Beta short-read sequencing was applied to DNA from cultured CD4+ T cells. TCRdb reanalysed the PCR reads using MiXCR and keeps one entry per CDR3 protein. The table lists more than 20,000 distinct CDR3 sequences, less than 45% of them singletons. As concerns this clonotype: Antigen specificity is unknown.

The V end was cut by 4 bases, the J end by 2 bases, with 30 bases between. Germline V gene lookup returns CDR1 LNHDA and CDR2 SQIVND (reference sequence). The CDR3 has 20 amino acids. Study-wide results and limits: There was no significant change from around 19 to 38 median reactive clonotypes.

The clonotype originates from a human donor who had recovered from COVID-19. This specimen was CD4+ T cells from blood, cultured in vitro, taken about 7 months after SARS-CoV-2 vaccination. J is TRBJ2-7 and V is TRBV19; possibly TRBD1 or TRBD2 for D (5 bases each). CDR3 in DNA: TGTGCCAGTAGTACAGAGTTCGGTGGCCTCCCGGGACGAAGGCCCTACGAGCAGTACTTC. Its translation: CASSTEFGGLPGRRPYEQYF. The whole variable domain, filled in from reference TRBV19 and TRBJ2-7, reads DGGITQSPKYLFRKEGQNVTLSCEQNLNHDAMYWYRQDPGQGLRLIYYSQIVNDFQKGDIAEGYSVSREKKESFPLTVTSAQKNPTAFYLCASSTEFGGLPGRRPYEQYFGPGTRLTVT.